One sample yielded the 12 T cell receptor beta chains listed below, sequenced in a study of CD8+CD57+ T cells in acquired aplastic anemia. Individuals selected for sequencing had exhibited CD8+CD57+ cell expansion on flow cytometry. TCR beta VDJ combinations and CDR3 sequences were profiled from genomic DNA. TCRdb re-derived calls from the reads in MiXCR, one entry per CDR3 protein. The repertoire includes some 200,000 distinct CDR3 sequences, 65% of them detected once, and roughly 50% sits in the top ten. The sequencing input was sorted CD4+, CD8+, or CD8+CD57+ T cells (not recorded which) from PBMCs. These receptors were obtained from a human donor with aplastic anemia.

The rearrangement joins TRBV5-1 to TRBJ1-2; 10 positions match TRBD1. CDR3 size: 17 residues. The ends lost 1 base at V and 1 base at J; junction bases unmatched: 7. Looked up from germline, CDR1 is SGHRS and CDR2 is YFSETQ. The CDR3 spells CASSLSGTGVINYGYTF. The CDR3 nucleotides read TGCGCCAGCAGCTTGTCCGGGACAGGGGTTATTAACTATGGCTACACCTTC.

The chain joins TRBV20-1 to TRBJ1-3; D not resolved. The germline V gene has CDR1 DFQATT and CDR2 SNEGSKA (reference sequence). This CDR3 is built from 14 residues. V lost 2 bases and J 0 bases, leaving 8 bases between the germline ends. CDR3 residues: CSARQASSGNTIYF. CDR3 nucleotide sequence: TGCAGTGCTAGACAGGCAAGCTCTGGAAACACCATATATTTT.

There are many counts of this clonotype. V is TRBV7-8 and J is TRBJ2-7; no definite D call. The germline V gene has CDR1 SGHVS and CDR2 FQNEAQ. CDR3 length equals 11 residues. V gave up 1 base and J gave up 4 bases, with 2 bases separating them. The CDR3 nucleotides read TGTGCCAGCAGCTTAGTATACGAGCAGTACTTC. This encodes CASSLVYEQYF.

This chain uses TRBV24-1 with TRBJ1-1; no definite D call. CDR3 length equals 11 residues. The germline gives CDR1 KGHDR, CDR2 SFDVKD. Between the trimmed V and J ends, which lost 6 bases and 1 base, there was a span of 2 bases. The CDR3 DNA reads TGTGCCACCAGTAAGAACACTGAAGCTTTCTTT. Protein sequence: CATSKNTEAFF.

In this sample, this clonotype turned up a few times. V gene TRBV7-8 combines with J gene TRBJ2-7; 10 nucleotides line up with TRBD2. Germline lookup yields CDR1 SGHVS and CDR2 FQNEAQ. The V segment lost 5 bases and the J segment 2 bases; nucleotides outside the gene matches: 6. This CDR3 spans 15 amino acids. This CDR3 reads CASSPRTSGTYEQYF. DNA of the CDR3: TGTGCCAGCAGCCCGAGGACTAGCGGAACCTACGAGCAGTACTTC.

This clonotype has only a few counts. The chain is built from TRBV15 and TRBJ1-5; the D gene is possibly TRBD1 (5 bases). Trimming took 4 bases from V and 4 from J, leaving 8 bases between them. The germline CDR1 and CDR2 sequences are LNHNV and YYDKDF (reference sequence). The CDR3 contains 13 residues. CDR3 DNA: TGTGCCACCAGCATGGGGGTAAATCAGCCCCAGCATTTT. Encoded protein: CATSMGVNQPQHF.

This chain joins TRBV9 and TRBJ2-7, with D possibly TRBD2 on 5 matching bases. The V and J ends lost 0 bases and 7 bases respectively, with 23 bases between them. Germline lookup yields CDR1 SGDLS and CDR2 YYNGEE. CDR3 length: 17 amino acids. The CDR3 loop reads CASSVGSGGPRSEEQYF. The CDR3, as DNA: TGTGCCAGCAGCGTAGGCTCGGGCGGGCCCCGTTCGGAGGAGCAGTACTTC.

The chain combines TRBV5-1 with TRBJ2-1, with D uncertain. V lost 6 bases and J lost 5, with 9 bases in between. The length of the CDR3 is 12 residues. Looked up from germline, CDR1 is SGHRS and CDR2 is YFSETQ. The DNA for the CDR3 is TGCGCCAGCAAAGACACGGACAATGAGCAGTTCTTC. This gives the protein CASKDTDNEQFF.

With regard to this clonotype: Being one base from a much bigger clone, this may be a read error. The V gene is TRBV5-1, the J gene TRBJ2-1; tentatively, D is TRBD2 (5 bases). From germline, CDR1 is SGHRS and CDR2 YFSETQ. This CDR3 spans 15 amino acids. As DNA, the CDR3 is TGCGCCAGCAGCTTGTACTCGGACTTCTACAATGAGCACTTCTTC. Encoded protein: CASSLYSDFYNEHFF.

The chain couples TRBV20-1 to TRBJ2-5; tentative D call: TRBD1 (6 bases). The V gene lost 3 bases and the J gene lost 5 bases, with 16 bases spanning the gap. CDR1 and CDR2 from the germline V gene are DFQATT and SNEGSKA (reference sequence). There are 14 residues in the CDR3. The DNA for the CDR3 is TGCAGTGCTAGGATCCGACTGGGGGCCGAGACCCAGTACTTC. It is translated as CSARIRLGAETQYF.

As for this clonotype: One end of the junction varies from germline; a read error may be responsible. CDR3 coding DNA: TGTGCCATCAGCGAAACTAGCTTCACGCAGTGTTTT. Translation gives CAISETSFTQCF. This rearrangement joins TRBV10-3 to TRBJ2-3; D is perhaps TRBD2 (6 bases). Germline CDR1 and CDR2: ENHRY and SYGVKD. The CDR3 extends over 12 amino acids.

The chain is built from TRBV6-1 and TRBJ1-1, with D hard to call. The CDR3 is 14 amino acids. Per the germline V gene, CDR1 is MNHNS and CDR2 is SASEGT. The ends were cut back, 3 bases at V and 1 base at J, with 9 bases in the middle. In DNA form, the CDR3 reads TGTGCCAGCAGTGACCGGGCCCCGAACACTGAAGCTTTCTTT. This translates into CASSDRAPNTEAFF.